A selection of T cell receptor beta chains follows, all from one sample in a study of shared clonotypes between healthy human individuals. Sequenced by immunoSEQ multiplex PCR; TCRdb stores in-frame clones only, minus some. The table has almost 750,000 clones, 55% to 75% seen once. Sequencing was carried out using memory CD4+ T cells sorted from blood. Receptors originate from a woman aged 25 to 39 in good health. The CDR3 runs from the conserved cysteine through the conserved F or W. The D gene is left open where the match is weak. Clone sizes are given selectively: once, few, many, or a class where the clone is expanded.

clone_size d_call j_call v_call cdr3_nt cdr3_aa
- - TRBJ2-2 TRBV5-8 TGTGCCAGCAGCTTGGACAGGAACACCGGGGAGCTGTTTTTT CASSLDRNTGELFF
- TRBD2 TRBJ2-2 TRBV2 TGTGCCAGCAGAGGACTAGCGGGAGACCCGACCGGGGAGCTGTTTTTT CASRGLAGDPTGELFF
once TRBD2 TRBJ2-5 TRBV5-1 TGCGCCAGCAGCTTGCGGACTAGCGACCAAGAGACCCAGTACTTC CASSLRTSDQETQYF
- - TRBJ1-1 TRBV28 TGTGCCAGCAGCGCAAATATCAGGGACTTGGGGGCTTTCTTT CASSANIRDLGAFF
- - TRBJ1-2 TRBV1 TGCACCAGCAGCCAAGAGCCAGGGGGCTCGAGGGGCTACACCTTC CTSSQEPGGSRGYTF
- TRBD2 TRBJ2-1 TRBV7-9 TGTGCCAGCAGCCCGAGCGGGAGGGCTTCAGTGGAGCAGTTCTTC CASSPSGRASVEQFF
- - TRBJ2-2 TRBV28 TGTGCCAGCGGCCCGGCGGGCGTTAACACCGGGGAGCTGTTTTTT CASGPAGVNTGELFF
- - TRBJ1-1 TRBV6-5 TGTGCCAGCAGTTACAAGGGACCTCACACTGAAGCTTTCTTT CASSYKGPHTEAFF
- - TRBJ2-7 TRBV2 TGTGCCAGCAGTACCGACAGTTCCTACGAGCAGTACTTC CASSTDSSYEQYF
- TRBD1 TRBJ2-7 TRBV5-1 TGCGCCAGCAGCTTGGTTGGACAGGGGTACGAGCAGTACTTC CASSLVGQGYEQYF
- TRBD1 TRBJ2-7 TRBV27 TGTGCCAGCAGTCCAACGACCCGGGACAGTCGACCCTACGAGCAGTACTTC CASSPTTRDSRPYEQYF
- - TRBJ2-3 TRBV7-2 TGTGCCAGCAGCCCCCGCGGCGGGCGAGGAGATACGCAGTATTTT CASSPRGGRGDTQYF
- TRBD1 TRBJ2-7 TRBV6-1 TGTGCCAGCAGTGAAGGGGGGACAGGGGGCTACGAGCAGTACTTC CASSEGGTGGYEQYF
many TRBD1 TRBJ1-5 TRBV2 TGTGCCAGCAGTGCCCGACAGGGACGACAGCCCCAGCATTTT CASSARQGRQPQHF
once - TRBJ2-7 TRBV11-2 TGTGCCAGCAGCTTATCCCCTCTGAGCGGTGCATCCTACGAGCAGTACTTC CASSLSPLSGASYEQYF
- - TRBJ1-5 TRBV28 TGTGCCAGCAGAAAGGCCCGAGGGGCGCCGTTAAAACAGCCCCAGCATTTT CASRKARGAPLKQPQHF
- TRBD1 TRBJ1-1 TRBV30 TGTGCCTGGGAGAAGGGGACAGAAGAAGCTTTCTTT CAWEKGTEEAFF
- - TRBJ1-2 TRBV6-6 TGTGCCAGCAGTTACTCGGAAGGGAACTATGGCTACACCTTC CASSYSEGNYGYTF
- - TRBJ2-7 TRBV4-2 TGTGCCAGCAGCCTAGTCGGGACCTCCTACGAGCAGTACTTC CASSLVGTSYEQYF
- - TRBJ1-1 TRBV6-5 TGTGCCACCGATGAACCGGGACGTAGGAACACTGAAGCTTTCTTT CATDEPGRRNTEAFF
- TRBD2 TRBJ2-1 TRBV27 TGTGCCAGCAGTTTACGCCCTAGCGGGCCCTCCTACAATGAGCAGTTCTTC CASSLRPSGPSYNEQFF
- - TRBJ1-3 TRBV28 TGTGCCAGCAGAGCTGGACAGATCTCTGGAAACACCATATATTTT CASRAGQISGNTIYF
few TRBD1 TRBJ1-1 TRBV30 TGTGCCTGGAACGCCGGACAGGGAAGGACTGAAGCTTTCTTT CAWNAGQGRTEAFF
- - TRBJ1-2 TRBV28 TGTGCCAGCAGTCTGGTAGTTAACTATGGCTACACCTTC CASSLVVNYGYTF
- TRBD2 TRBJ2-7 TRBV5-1 TGCGCCAGCAGCGCAGATCTAGCGGGAGGGCAAGAGCAGTACTTC CASSADLAGGQEQYF
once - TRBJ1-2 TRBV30 TGTGCCTGGACCGGCCCCCGGGGGGGCGGGGTAAATGGCTACACCTTC CAWTGPRGGGVNGYTF
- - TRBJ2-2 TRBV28 TGTGCCATCCGGGACTCCCGAGAAACCGGGGAGCTGTTTTTT CAIRDSRETGELFF
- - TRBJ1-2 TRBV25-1 TGTGCCAGCAGTGAGGAGTTCTCCTTTGAGAACTATGGCTACACCTTC CASSEEFSFENYGYTF
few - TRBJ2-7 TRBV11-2 TGTGCCAGCGGACAGTGGGACTTACCCTACGAGCAGTACTTC CASGQWDLPYEQYF
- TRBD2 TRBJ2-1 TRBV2 TGTGCCAGCAGTGCTCTAGCGGGAGGGCCGCATGAGCAGTTCTTC CASSALAGGPHEQFF
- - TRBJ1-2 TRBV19 TGTGCCAGTAGTCTTGCGTCATCTCAGCTCGGCTATGGCTACACCTTC CASSLASSQLGYGYTF
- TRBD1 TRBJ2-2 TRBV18 TGTGCCAGCTCACCACGGACAGGGGACACCGGGGAGCTGTTTTTT CASSPRTGDTGELFF
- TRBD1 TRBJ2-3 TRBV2 TGTGCCAGCAGGACCGGGACAGGTAGCCTTAGCACAGATACGCAGTATTTT CASRTGTGSLSTDTQYF
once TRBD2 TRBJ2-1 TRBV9 TGTGCCAGCAGCGCCTTCCTAGCGGGAAAGACGGGAATCAGCCTTTTCTTC CASSAFLAGKTGISLFF
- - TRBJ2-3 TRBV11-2 TGTGCCAGCAGCCAATACACGGATACGCAGTATTTT CASSQYTDTQYF
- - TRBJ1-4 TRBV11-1 TGTGCCAGCAGCTCCCGACAGGCGAGTAATGAAAAACTGTTTTTT CASSSRQASNEKLFF
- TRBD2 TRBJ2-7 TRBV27 TGTGCCAGCAGTTCCGGACTAGCAGCCGAGCAGTACTTC CASSSGLAAEQYF
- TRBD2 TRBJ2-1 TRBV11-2 TGTGCCAGCAGCTTAGTGATTCGGGGGGTTGGTGAGCAGTTCTTC CASSLVIRGVGEQFF
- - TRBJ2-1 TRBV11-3 TGTGCCAGCAGCTTAACGGACTATGAGCAGTTCTTC CASSLTDYEQFF